These 7 T cell receptor beta chains were sequenced from one sample in a study of OX40 agonist ivuxolimab in advanced cancers. TCRdb's table, derived via immunoSEQ multiplex PCR, lists solely in-frame clones and lacks some. Altogether tens of thousands of clones are present, around 83% being singletons, with the ten largest covering around 5%. Specimen: CD4+ or CD8+ T cells sorted from blood, collected in a trial of the OX40 agonist ivuxolimab. The receptors shown here come from an adult with an advanced solid tumor such as melanoma, head and neck, liver or kidney cancer.

The rearrangement joins TRBV9 to TRBJ2-1; D is ambiguous. This CDR3 comprises 13 residues. Trimming stripped 0 bases from V and 8 bases from J, with 9 bases between. In germline, CDR1 is SGDLS, CDR2 YYNGEE. The CDR3 region has the DNA TGTGCCAGCAGCGTAGGACTTACCCATGAGCAGTTCTTC. This sequence encodes CASSVGLTHEQFF.

This rearrangement joins TRBV2 to TRBJ2-1, with D possibly matching TRBD2 (5 bases). There are 14 residues in the CDR3. V was clipped by 5 bases and J by 4 bases, with 12 bases between them. From germline, CDR1 is SNHLY and CDR2 FYNNEI. CDR3 DNA sequence: TGTGCCAGCAGTTTCGGGGATAAGTACAATGAGCAGTTCTTC. Protein product: CASSFGDKYNEQFF.

V gene TRBV19 combines with J gene TRBJ2-5, with 12 bases that match TRBD2. The CDR3 sequence is 18 residues long. Unmatched junction bases numbered 7, after V lost 1 base and J lost 1 base. Germline V gene lookup returns CDR1 LNHDA and CDR2 SQIVND (reference sequence). CDR3 nucleotides: TGTGCCAGTAGTATAGTTCGACTAGCGGGGGAGGTCCAAGAGACCCAGTACTTC. This codes for CASSIVRLAGEVQETQYF. The full variable domain, completed using reference TRBV19 and TRBJ2-5, is DGGITQSPKYLFRKEGQNVTLSCEQNLNHDAMYWYRQDPGQGLRLIYYSQIVNDFQKGDIAEGYSVSREKKESFPLTVTSAQKNPTAFYLCASSIVRLAGEVQETQYFGPGTRLLVL.

J is TRBJ2-2 and V is TRBV29-1, with D unclear. Per germline, CDR1 SQVTM and CDR2 ANQGSEA. CDR3 size: 13 residues. V shed 1 base and J shed 4 bases, with 7 bases lying between them. The CDR3 spells CSVEGQFTGELFF. The CDR3, as DNA: TGCAGCGTTGAAGGGCAGTTCACCGGGGAGCTGTTTTTT.

The chain couples TRBV6-1 to TRBJ2-1; TRBD1 agrees at 7 bases. CDR3 length: 14 residues. Trimming removed 7 bases from V and 6 bases from J; junction bases left unmatched: 9. The V gene's germline CDR1 is MNHNS and CDR2 SASEGT. The CDR3 DNA sequence: TGTGCCAGCATCAGACCGGGACAGTTCAATGAGCAGTTCTTC. Amino acid sequence: CASIRPGQFNEQFF.

The V and J genes are TRBV1 and TRBJ2-3; the tabulated D call, TRBD2, remains unverified against the DNA. TRBV1 constitutes a pseudogene. The CDR3 consists of 15 residues. The CDR3 sequence: CTSSQDQDGNSAQYF. CDR3 coding DNA: TGCACCAGCAGCCAAGATCAAGACGGGAATTCGGCGCAGTATTTT.

The V and J genes are TRBV5-8 and TRBJ2-5; TRBD2 agrees at 12 bases. The ends lost 0 bases at V and 5 bases at J; junction bases unmatched: 11. This CDR3 is 18 amino acids long. CDR1 SGHTS and CDR2 YDEGEE come from the germline V gene. CDR3 in DNA: TGTGCCAGCAGCTTGGCCCCTGGGAGACTAGCGGGAGCGGAGACCCAGTACTTC. Translation: CASSLAPGRLAGAETQYF.